These T cell receptor beta chains were read from a single sample in a study of identical twins. Via MiXCR, TCRdb re-called the 5' RACE reads, giving one row per CDR3 protein. The table lists 210,000 or so distinct CDR3 sequences, 15% of them singletons. The same data also contributed to another study, on T cells expressing NK-cell markers.

The sequencing sample was made of CD8+ T cells sorted from blood. The source is a woman younger than 30 in good health. The CDR3 runs from the conserved cysteine through the conserved F or W. A D gene is named only where the DNA matches it firmly. Expanded clones are given a class, and other clones once, few, many or no size at all.

TRBJ1-1,.,TRBV30,.,CAWRNMNTEAFF,TGTGCCTGGAGGAATATGAACACTGAAGCTTTCTTT
TRBJ2-2,TRBD2,TRBV19,few,CASRRLAVTGELFF,TGTGCCAGTAGAAGACTAGCGGTCACCGGGGAGCTGTTTTTT
TRBJ2-2,.,TRBV4-1,.,CASSSHTASTGELFF,TGCGCCAGCAGCTCACACACGGCAAGCACCGGGGAGCTGTTTTTT
TRBJ2-1,TRBD2,TRBV4-2,many,CASSQVREDNEQFF,TGTGCCAGCAGCCAAGTCCGGGAGGACAATGAGCAGTTCTTC
TRBJ1-1,.,TRBV5-5,.,CASSLDLYTEAFF,TGTGCCAGCAGCTTGGATCTGTACACTGAAGCTTTCTTT
TRBJ2-5,TRBD2,TRBV29-1,.,CSVEELAGWKTQYF,TGCAGCGTTGAAGAGCTAGCGGGGTGGAAGACCCAGTACTTC
TRBJ2-3,.,TRBV20-1,few,CSAPGTADSTDTQYF,TGCAGTGCCCCAGGTACAGCGGACAGCACAGATACGCAGTATTTT
TRBJ1-1,.,TRBV9,few,CASSVGGGTTEAFF,TGTGCCAGCAGCGTAGGAGGAGGGACCACTGAAGCTTTCTTT
TRBJ1-1,.,TRBV25-1,.,CASSDYTGRNTEAFF,TGTGCCAGCAGTGATTACACAGGCCGGAACACTGAAGCTTTCTTT
TRBJ1-1,.,TRBV12-3/TRBV12-4,few,CASRVVQEAFF,TGTGCCAGCAGGGTCGTGCAAGAAGCTTTCTTT
TRBJ2-2,TRBD1,TRBV18,.,CASSLPDGTDNTGELFF,TGTGCCAGCTCACTTCCAGACGGGACAGATAACACCGGGGAGCTGTTTTTT
TRBJ2-5,TRBD1,TRBV7-9,.,CASSFGQGRVPQYF,TGTGCCAGCAGCTTCGGACAGGGGAGGGTTCCCCAGTACTTC
TRBJ2-2,.,TRBV6-5,few,CASSYSEAGANTGELFF,TGTGCCAGCAGTTACTCGGAGGCAGGGGCGAACACCGGGGAGCTGTTTTTT
TRBJ2-3,.,TRBV13,few,CASREQGDTQYF,TGTGCCAGCAGGGAACAGGGCGATACGCAGTATTTT
TRBJ1-1,TRBD1,TRBV30,few,CAWSEGQGVTEAFF,TGTGCCTGGAGTGAGGGACAGGGGGTAACTGAAGCTTTCTTT
TRBJ2-1,TRBD2,TRBV19,.,CASSFSVGGEFYNEQFF,TGTGCCAGTAGTTTCTCCGTCGGGGGGGAATTCTACAATGAGCAGTTCTTC
TRBJ2-1,.,TRBV12-3/TRBV12-4,few,CASSLGKGFYNEQFF,TGTGCCAGCAGTTTGGGGAAAGGGTTTTACAATGAGCAGTTCTTC
TRBJ2-2,TRBD1,TRBV15,.,CATSLGQGRTGELFF,TGTGCCACCAGCCTGGGACAGGGGCGGACCGGGGAGCTGTTTTTT
TRBJ1-2,.,TRBV7-9,many,CASSLEDREGYTF,TGTGCCAGCAGCTTAGAGGACAGAGAAGGCTACACCTTC
TRBJ2-5,TRBD2,TRBV4-3,.,CASSQGTSGRALGETQYF,TGCGCCAGCAGCCAGGGGACTAGCGGGAGGGCCCTCGGGGAGACCCAGTACTTC
TRBJ2-1,TRBD1,TRBV19,few,CASSGTELKQFF,TGTGCCAGTTCCGGGACAGAATTGAAGCAGTTCTTC
TRBJ2-1,TRBD2,TRBV12-3/TRBV12-4,.,CASRFSGGTNEQFF,TGTGCCAGCAGGTTTAGCGGGGGGACAAATGAGCAGTTCTTC
TRBJ1-2,.,TRBV6-5,.,CASSYQDSYGYTF,TGTGCCAGCAGTTATCAGGACAGCTATGGCTACACCTTC
TRBJ2-7,.,TRBV29-1,.,CSVEGAAYEQYF,TGCAGCGTTGAAGGGGCGGCCTACGAGCAGTACTTC
TRBJ2-7,TRBD2,TRBV19,.,CATSGAYEQYF,TGTGCCACTAGCGGAGCCTACGAGCAGTACTTC
TRBJ2-1,TRBD2,TRBV5-1,.,CASSSSSGRGPRHNEQFF,TGCGCCAGCAGCTCCTCAAGCGGGAGGGGGCCAAGGCACAATGAGCAGTTCTTC
TRBJ2-7,TRBD2,TRBV7-2,many,CASSLLAGVYEQYF,TGTGCCAGCAGCTTGCTAGCGGGAGTTTACGAGCAGTACTTC
TRBJ2-1,TRBD1,TRBV11-2,.,CASSPTPGQGILNEQFF,TGTGCCAGCAGCCCTACCCCGGGACAGGGGATCCTCAATGAGCAGTTCTTC
TRBJ2-7,.,TRBV4-2,few,CASSGGTALYEQYF,TGTGCCAGCAGCGGCGGGACAGCTTTATACGAGCAGTACTTC
TRBJ2-7,TRBD1,TRBV20-1,.,CSATGQYSYEQYF,TGCAGTGCTACGGGACAGTACTCCTACGAGCAGTACTTC
TRBJ1-4,.,TRBV29-1,few,CSAGTQGEKLFF,TGCAGCGCCGGGACCCAAGGCGAAAAACTGTTTTTT
TRBJ2-7,.,TRBV27,few,CASSLGPRGYEQYF,TGTGCCAGCAGTTTAGGCCCGCGGGGCTACGAGCAGTACTTC
TRBJ2-3,.,TRBV7-8,.,CASSQEYTDTQYF,TGTGCCAGCAGCCAGGAATACACAGATACGCAGTATTTT
TRBJ2-1,TRBD2,TRBV9,.,CASSPGLGGLEDEQFF,TGTGCCAGCAGCCCGGGACTAGGAGGCCTAGAGGATGAGCAGTTCTTC
TRBJ2-5,.,TRBV27,.,CASSLTAFQETQYF,TGTGCCAGCAGTTTGACAGCCTTCCAAGAGACCCAGTACTTC
TRBJ2-4,.,TRBV5-6,few,CASSLGGQNIQYF,TGTGCCAGCAGCTTGGGGGGCCAAAACATTCAGTACTTC
TRBJ1-1,TRBD1,TRBV12-3/TRBV12-4,few,CAVSEGAGNTEAFF,TGTGCCGTCAGTGAGGGGGCTGGGAACACTGAAGCTTTCTTT
TRBJ2-1,TRBD2,TRBV4-3,.,CASSSHGGSNEQLF,TGCGCCAGCAGCTCTCACGGGGGGTCCAATGAGCAGTTATTC
TRBJ1-5,.,TRBV27,few,CASSLRQNNQPQHF,TGTGCCAGCAGTTTACGGCAGAATAATCAGCCCCAGCATTTT
TRBJ2-2,.,TRBV5-1,few,CASRPGGPNTGELFF,TGCGCCAGCCGACCCGGCGGTCCGAACACCGGGGAGCTGTTTTTT
TRBJ2-5,TRBD2,TRBV7-8,few,CASSSRSGRAHETQYF,TGTGCCAGCAGCTCGAGAAGCGGGAGGGCCCATGAGACCCAGTACTTC
TRBJ2-7,.,TRBV6-2/TRBV6-3,few,CASSEGLPVYEQYF,TGTGCCAGCAGTGAGGGGCTACCCGTCTATGAGCAGTACTTC
TRBJ2-7,TRBD2,TRBV6-2/TRBV6-3,.,CAIKTSAAEQYF,TGTGCCATCAAGACTAGCGCGGCCGAGCAGTACTTC
TRBJ2-7,TRBD1,TRBV7-9,few,CASSPTGQGQGEQYF,TGTGCCAGCAGTCCCACTGGACAGGGTCAGGGCGAGCAGTACTTC
TRBJ2-4,.,TRBV4-1,.,CASNGGYIQYF,TGCGCCAGCAACGGGGGATACATTCAGTACTTC
TRBJ2-3,.,TRBV13,.,CASSLPAEDTQYF,TGTGCCAGCAGCTTACCCGCGGAGGATACGCAGTATTTT
TRBJ2-1,.,TRBV6-1,few,CASSEKGADNEQFF,TGTGCCAGCAGTGAAAAGGGCGCCGACAATGAGCAGTTCTTC
TRBJ2-1,TRBD2,TRBV3-1,.,CASSQGASGHNEQFF,TGTGCCAGCAGCCAAGGGGCTAGCGGACACAATGAGCAGTTCTTC
TRBJ1-5,.,TRBV29-1,many,CSVEDSTDRQAQHF,TGCAGCGTTGAAGATTCCACCGACAGGCAGGCTCAGCATTTT
TRBJ2-5,.,TRBV7-9,.,CASSLGRVETQYF,TGTGCCAGCAGCTTAGGCCGAGTAGAGACCCAGTACTTC
TRBJ2-3,TRBD2,TRBV15,few,CATSTATSGGGTDTQYF,TGTGCCACCAGCACCGCGACTAGCGGGGGGGGCACAGATACGCAGTATTTT
TRBJ2-7,.,TRBV11-3,.,CASSLVRRSYEQYF,TGTGCCAGCAGCTTAGTCAGGCGCTCCTACGAGCAGTACTTC
TRBJ1-1,.,TRBV4-2,many,CASSQEVRNTEAFF,TGTGCCAGCAGCCAAGAGGTCCGGAACACTGAAGCTTTCTTT
TRBJ2-1,.,TRBV6-5,.,CASSYSRYNEQFF,TGTGCCAGCAGTTACTCCCGTTACAATGAGCAGTTCTTC
TRBJ2-5,.,TRBV7-6,.,CASSLGLGGYQETQYF,TGTGCCAGCAGCCTAGGGCTAGGGGGGTACCAAGAGACCCAGTACTTC
TRBJ2-7,.,TRBV6-1,few,CASSGYPLGEQYF,TGTGCCAGCAGTGGGTACCCTCTGGGAGAGCAGTACTTC
TRBJ2-1,TRBD2,TRBV20-1,few,CSATVLAGGWGEQFF,TGCAGTGCTACCGTTTTAGCGGGGGGGTGGGGTGAGCAGTTCTTC
TRBJ2-3,TRBD1,TRBV5-1,few,CASSLAGQSRTDTQYF,TGCGCCAGCAGCTTGGCGGGACAGAGCCGCACAGATACGCAGTATTTT
TRBJ2-1,TRBD2,TRBV12-5,.,CASGLGLAGSNEQFF,TGTGCTAGTGGCCTGGGACTAGCGGGAAGTAATGAGCAGTTCTTC